This TCR beta chain emerged from a study of shared clonotypes between healthy human individuals. This clone was observed a single time. This table comes from immunoSEQ multiplex PCR, and its TCRdb copy is limited to in-frame clones, with some not included. This sample has over a million clones, with approximately 98% found just once. The TCR was taken from a man younger than 45 in good health. Sequencing was performed on naive CD4+ T cells sorted from blood. The subset denotes: CD45RA+ positively selected.

The CDR3 nucleotides read TGTGCCAGCAGTTTACCGAACCTGACAGGGAAGGGCATTCAGTACTTC. It is translated as CASSLPNLTGKGIQYF. This chain joins TRBV28 and TRBJ2-4; 7 bases are a match to TRBD1. In germline, CDR1 is MDHEN, CDR2 SYDVKM. This CDR3 comprises 16 residues. V shed 2 bases, J shed 9 bases, and the junction held 13 bases outside the gene matches.